This section outlines one T cell receptor beta chain sequence together with its context. V shed 1 base, J shed 7 bases, and the junction held 8 bases outside the gene matches. CDR1 MRHNA and CDR2 SNTAGT come from the germline V gene. The CDR3 spans 15 residues. The sample comes from a study of blood T cell repertoires in COVID-19. Study summary: From T cells, B-cell-depleted T cells, or PBMCs came the material, which was cDNA or gDNA.

Original data processing: Amplification with reference gene primers provided the estimates of nucleated cell counts. TCRdb's table, derived via immunoSEQ multiplex PCR, lists solely in-frame clones and lacks some. For V, J and clone size, that table is used; D and trimming come from the DNA. The repertoire holds around 320,000 clones, with 75% to 85% as singletons. The chain combines TRBV6-4 with TRBJ2-7; 9 nucleotides match TRBD2. This receptor was obtained from a human donor in a cohort sampled during active COVID-19. The sequenced material came from peripheral blood. CDR3 protein: CASSDWAGGFYEQYF. The CDR3 nucleotides are TGTGCCAGCAGTGACTGGGCGGGGGGGTTTTATGAGCAGTACTTC.